Each of the 2 T cell receptor beta chains below was sequenced from the same sample in a study of blood T cell repertoires in COVID-19. Profiled with immunoSEQ multiplex PCR; TCRdb holds only in-frame clones, not every one. There are approximately 85,000 clones in the sample; about 92% occur only once, and roughly 2.3% lies in the top ten. The sequenced sample was peripheral blood. Every receptor here comes from a man aged 45-65 years with acute or convalescent COVID-19.

The rearrangement links TRBV19 to TRBJ1-2; D not resolved. Germline loops: CDR1 LNHDA, CDR2 SQIVND (reference sequence). V was clipped by 4 bases and J by 4 bases, with 7 bases between them. The CDR3 contains 12 residues. This CDR3 reads CASSTSTYGYTF. The CDR3 nucleotides read TGTGCCAGTAGTACGAGCACCTATGGCTACACCTTC.

V gene TRBV6-5 combines with J gene TRBJ1-2, with D maybe TRBD1 (5 bases). Germline V lookup: CDR1 MNHEY, CDR2 SVGAGI. This CDR3 has 13 residues. Deletions cut 4 bases from V and 12 bases from J, with 18 bases between. The CDR3 reads CASSSTGALWDTF. Here the CDR3 DNA reads TGTGCCAGCAGTTCAACAGGAGCTCTATGGGACACCTTC.